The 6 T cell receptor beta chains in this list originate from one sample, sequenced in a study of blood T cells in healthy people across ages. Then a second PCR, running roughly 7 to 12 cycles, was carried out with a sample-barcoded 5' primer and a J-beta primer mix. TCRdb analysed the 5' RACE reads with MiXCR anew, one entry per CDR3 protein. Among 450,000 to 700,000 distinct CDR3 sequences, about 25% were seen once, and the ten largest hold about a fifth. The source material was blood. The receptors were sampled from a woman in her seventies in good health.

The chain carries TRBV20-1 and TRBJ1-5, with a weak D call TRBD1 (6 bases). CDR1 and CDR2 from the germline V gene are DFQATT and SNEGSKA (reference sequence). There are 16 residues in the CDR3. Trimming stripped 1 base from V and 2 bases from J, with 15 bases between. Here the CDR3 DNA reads TGCAGTGCTAGAGTCGGCGGGGGGCAGGGCAATCAGCCCCAGCATTTT. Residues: CSARVGGGQGNQPQHF.

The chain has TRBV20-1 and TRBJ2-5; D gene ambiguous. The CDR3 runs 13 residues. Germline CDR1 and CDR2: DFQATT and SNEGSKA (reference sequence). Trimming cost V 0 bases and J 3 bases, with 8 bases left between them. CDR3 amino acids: CSARDPKKETQYF. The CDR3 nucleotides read TGCAGTGCTAGAGACCCAAAGAAAGAGACCCAGTACTTC.

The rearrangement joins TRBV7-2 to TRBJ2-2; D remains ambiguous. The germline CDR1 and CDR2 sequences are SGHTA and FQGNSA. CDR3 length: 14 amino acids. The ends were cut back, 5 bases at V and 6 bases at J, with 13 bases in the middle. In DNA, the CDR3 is TGTGCCAGCAGCCTAGGCTACATTCCCGGGGAGCTGTTTTTT. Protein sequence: CASSLGYIPGELFF.

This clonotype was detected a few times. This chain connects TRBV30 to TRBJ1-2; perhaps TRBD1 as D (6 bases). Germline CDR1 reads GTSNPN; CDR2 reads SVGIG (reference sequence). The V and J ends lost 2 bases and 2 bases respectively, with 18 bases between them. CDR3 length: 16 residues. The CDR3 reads CAWSTQPGHRNYGYTF. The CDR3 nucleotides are TGTGCCTGGAGTACTCAACCGGGACACCGAAACTATGGCTACACCTTC. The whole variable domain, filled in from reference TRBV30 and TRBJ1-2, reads SQTIHQWPATLVQPVGSPLSLECTVEGTSNPNLYWYRQAAGRGLQLLFYSVGIGQISSEVPQNLSASRPQDRQFILSSKKLLLSDSGFYLCAWSTQPGHRNYGYTFGSGTRLTVV.

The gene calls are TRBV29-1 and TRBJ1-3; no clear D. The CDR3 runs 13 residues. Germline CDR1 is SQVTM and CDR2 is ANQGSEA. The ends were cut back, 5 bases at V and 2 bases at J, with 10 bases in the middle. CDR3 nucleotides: TGCAGCGTTCTTCAGGCCCCTGGAAACACCATATATTTT. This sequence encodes CSVLQAPGNTIYF. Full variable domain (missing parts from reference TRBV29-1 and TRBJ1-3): SAVISQKPSRDICQRGTSLTIQCQVDSQVTMMFWYRQQPGQSLTLIATANQGSEATYESGFVIDKFPISRPNLTFSTLTVSNMSPEDSSIYLCSVLQAPGNTIYFGEGSWLTVV.

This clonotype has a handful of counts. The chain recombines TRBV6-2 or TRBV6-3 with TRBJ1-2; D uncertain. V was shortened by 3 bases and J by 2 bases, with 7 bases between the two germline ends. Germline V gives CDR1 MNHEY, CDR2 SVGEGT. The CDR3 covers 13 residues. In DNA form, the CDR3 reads TGTGCCAGCAGTTATCTGGTGAACTATGGCTACACCTTC. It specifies CASSYLVNYGYTF.